These T cell receptor beta chains were read from a single sample in a study of T cells in Graves' hyperthyroidism and ophthalmopathy. TCRdb re-derived calls from the multiplex PCR reads in MiXCR, one entry per CDR3 protein. The table includes roughly 700,000 distinct CDR3 sequences, 35% detected once. Sequenced input: blood. Source of these receptors: a woman in her forties with Graves' hyperthyroidism. Each CDR3 is given with its conserved first and last residue. The order of the fields is V gene, clone size, J gene, CDR3 protein. A row's size may be missing; if present it is once, few, many or a size class.

>TRBV29-1|many|TRBJ1-5
CSVVGTANQPQHF
>TRBV19|few|TRBJ1-2
CASSIVGTGSNYGYTF
>TRBV29-1|once|TRBJ2-5
CSVEVFLAGGWETQYF
>TRBV19|many|TRBJ1-3
CASSMKFGLYSGNTIYF
>TRBV7-2|.|TRBJ1-6
CASRLRTGDATNSPLHF
>TRBV15|many|TRBJ2-5
CATSSDKGYQETQYF
>TRBV2|many|TRBJ1-1
CASSQEGENEAFF
>TRBV10-2|.|TRBJ1-1
CASSSWVYTEAFF
>TRBV14|.|TRBJ2-5
CASSPRRDAYQETQYF
>TRBV13|.|TRBJ1-2
CASSLNQGYGYTF
>TRBV18|many|TRBJ1-2
CASSPSQNYGYTF
>TRBV19|.|TRBJ1-5
CASSGTGSGQPQHF
>TRBV6-5|.|TRBJ1-4
CATTKGQENEKLFF
>TRBV7-3|many|TRBJ2-5
CASSFRRGETQYF
>TRBV28|few|TRBJ1-2
CASSTGSGARGYTF
>TRBV2|.|TRBJ1-1
CASSPRQGLVRAEAFF
>TRBV10-2|.|TRBJ1-3
CASRANSRYTIYF
>TRBV5-4|once|TRBJ1-4
CASSQAGGLDEKLFF
>TRBV5-6|few|TRBJ1-1
CASSYREYAEAFF
>TRBV7-9|.|TRBJ2-5
CASRVGDRGVGETQYF
>TRBV7-9|many|TRBJ1-4
CASSSPGEKLFF
>TRBV6-2/TRBV6-3|few|TRBJ2-7
CASSSSTTYEQYF
>TRBV7-9|many|TRBJ1-5
CASSRGNQPQHF
>TRBV4-3|.|TRBJ2-5
CASSLNLGGRGETQYF
>TRBV4-3|.|TRBJ1-4
CASSQDGRGDEKLFF
>TRBV19|.|TRBJ2-3
CASSITAGGEDTQYF
>TRBV7-2|.|TRBJ2-7
CASSSRGGFYEQYF
>TRBV9|.|TRBJ2-2
CASGDPAGLDVGELFF
>TRBV4-3|.|TRBJ1-1
CASSQDGAGEAFF
>TRBV7-2|.|TRBJ2-6
CASSPWGQTYSGANVLTF
>TRBV7-2|few|TRBJ1-1
CASSVTLNTEAFF
>TRBV6-5|many|TRBJ2-7
CASRPDAYEQYF
>TRBV10-3|many|TRBJ1-6
CAIGDREDSPLHF
>TRBV7-9|.|.
CASSLASTGHEQFF
>TRBV30|.|TRBJ2-5
CAWSDGRTQETQYF
>TRBV20-1|.|TRBJ1-4
CSAREWKGTGEKLFF
>TRBV6-4|.|TRBJ2-5
CASSPPGAAGTQYF
>TRBV29-1|.|TRBJ1-4
CSGSGGDEKLFF
>TRBV5-8|many|TRBJ1-1
CASSSQGITEAFF
>TRBV5-4|.|TRBJ1-3
CASSNQGLTGNTIYF
>TRBV20-1|many|TRBJ2-5
CSASGIRGSLETQYF
>TRBV7-3|few|TRBJ1-1
CAWANPPGGAFF
>TRBV7-2|many|TRBJ1-1
CASSFRGLGGRTEAFF
>TRBV7-9|.|TRBJ2-3
CASSLEPPFLPGVNTQYF
>TRBV14|few|TRBJ1-2
CASSHARGLSGYGYTF
>TRBV6-5|.|TRBJ1-1
CASISGPAGTEAFF
>TRBV7-8|.|TRBJ2-7
CASTRDQETYEQYF
>TRBV19|many|TRBJ1-3
CASSGGTGANGNTIYF
>TRBV19|many|TRBJ2-7
CASSTGTVYEQYF
>TRBV28|.|TRBJ2-5
CASSLWLAGAGETQYF
>TRBV4-3|few|TRBJ1-6
CASSQVLVREGSPLHF
>TRBV7-2|many|TRBJ2-5
CASSILAGVQETQYF
>TRBV3-1|.|TRBJ1-1
CASSQVFLGGEAFF
>TRBV7-9|many|TRBJ1-4
CASSHSRIGQGQEKLFF
>TRBV14|many|TRBJ1-2
CASSPLRDSYGYTF
>TRBV7-9|.|TRBJ2-7
CASSLLGTSGKYEQYF
>TRBV6-5|few|TRBJ1-6
CASSLSGTGGNNSPLHF
>TRBV13|many|TRBJ1-1
CASSSDAPPEAFF
>TRBV19|many|TRBJ2-7
CASSISQESSYEQYF
>TRBV7-2|.|TRBJ1-5
CASSLNMISNQPQHF